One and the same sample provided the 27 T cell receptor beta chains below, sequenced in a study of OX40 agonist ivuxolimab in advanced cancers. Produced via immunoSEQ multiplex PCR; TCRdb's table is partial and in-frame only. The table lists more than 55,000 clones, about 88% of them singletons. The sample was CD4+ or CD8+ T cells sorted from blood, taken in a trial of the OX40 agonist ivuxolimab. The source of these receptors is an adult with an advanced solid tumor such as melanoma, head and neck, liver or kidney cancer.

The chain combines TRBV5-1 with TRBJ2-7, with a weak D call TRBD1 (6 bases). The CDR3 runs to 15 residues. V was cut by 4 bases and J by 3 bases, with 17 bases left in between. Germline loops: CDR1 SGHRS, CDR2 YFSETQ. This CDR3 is CASSLTTGQGYEQYF. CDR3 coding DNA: TGCGCCAGCAGCCTGACTACAGGGCAGGGCTACGAGCAGTACTTC.

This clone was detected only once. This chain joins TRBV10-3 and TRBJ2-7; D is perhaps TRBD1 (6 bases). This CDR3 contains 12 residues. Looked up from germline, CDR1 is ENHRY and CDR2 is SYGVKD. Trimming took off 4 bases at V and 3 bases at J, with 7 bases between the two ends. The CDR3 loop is CAISGRGYEQYF. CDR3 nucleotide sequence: TGTGCCATCAGTGGCAGGGGCTACGAGCAGTACTTC.

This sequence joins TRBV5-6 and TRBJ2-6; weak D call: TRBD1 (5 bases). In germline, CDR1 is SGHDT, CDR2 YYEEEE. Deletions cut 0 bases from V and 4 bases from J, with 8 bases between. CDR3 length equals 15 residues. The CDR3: CASSLAGPGANVLTF. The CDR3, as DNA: TGTGCCAGCAGCTTGGCAGGGCCCGGGGCCAACGTCCTGACTTTC.

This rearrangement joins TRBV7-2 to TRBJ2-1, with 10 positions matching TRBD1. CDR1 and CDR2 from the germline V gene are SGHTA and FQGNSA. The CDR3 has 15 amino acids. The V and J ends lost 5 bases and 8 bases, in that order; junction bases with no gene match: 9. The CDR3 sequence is CASSTRGQGTDEQFF. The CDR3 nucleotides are TGTGCCAGCAGCACCCGGGGACAGGGGACCGATGAGCAGTTCTTC.

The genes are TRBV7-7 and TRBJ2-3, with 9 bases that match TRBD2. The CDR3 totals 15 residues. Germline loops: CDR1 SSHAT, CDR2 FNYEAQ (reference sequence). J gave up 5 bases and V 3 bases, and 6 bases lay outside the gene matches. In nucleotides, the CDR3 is TGTGCCAGCAGCTTCCGCGGGGGGGCAAAAGATACGCAGTATTTT. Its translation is CASSFRGGAKDTQYF.

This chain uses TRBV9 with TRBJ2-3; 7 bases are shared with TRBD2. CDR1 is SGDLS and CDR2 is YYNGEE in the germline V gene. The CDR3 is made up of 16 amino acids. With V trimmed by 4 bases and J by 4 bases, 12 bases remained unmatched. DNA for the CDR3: TGTGCCAGCAGCCCACTCGGGAGGTCCCGCGCAGATACGCAGTATTTT. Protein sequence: CASSPLGRSRADTQYF.

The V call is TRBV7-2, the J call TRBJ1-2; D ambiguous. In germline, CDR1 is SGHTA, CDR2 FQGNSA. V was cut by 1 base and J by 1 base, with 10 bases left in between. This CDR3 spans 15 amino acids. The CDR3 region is CASSLEPPLNYGYTF. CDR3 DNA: TGTGCCAGCAGCTTAGAACCTCCGCTTAACTATGGCTACACCTTC. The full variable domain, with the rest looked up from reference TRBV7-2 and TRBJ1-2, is GAGVSQSPSNKVTEKGKDVELRCDPISGHTALYWYRQSLGQGLEFLIYFQGNSAPDKSGLPSDRFSAERTGGSVSTLTIQRTQQEDSAVYLCASSLEPPLNYGYTFGSGTRLTVV.

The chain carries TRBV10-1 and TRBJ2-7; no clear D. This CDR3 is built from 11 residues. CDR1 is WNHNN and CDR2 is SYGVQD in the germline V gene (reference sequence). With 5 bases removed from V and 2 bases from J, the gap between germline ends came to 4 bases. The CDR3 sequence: CASSPTYEQYF. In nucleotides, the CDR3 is TGCGCCAGCAGTCCAACCTACGAGCAGTACTTC.

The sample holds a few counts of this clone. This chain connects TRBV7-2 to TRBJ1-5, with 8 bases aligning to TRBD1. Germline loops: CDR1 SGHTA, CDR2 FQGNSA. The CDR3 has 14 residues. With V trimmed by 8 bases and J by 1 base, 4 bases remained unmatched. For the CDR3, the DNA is TGTGCCAGCGGTAGACAGGGGAGCAATCAGCCCCAGCATTTT. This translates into CASGRQGSNQPQHF.

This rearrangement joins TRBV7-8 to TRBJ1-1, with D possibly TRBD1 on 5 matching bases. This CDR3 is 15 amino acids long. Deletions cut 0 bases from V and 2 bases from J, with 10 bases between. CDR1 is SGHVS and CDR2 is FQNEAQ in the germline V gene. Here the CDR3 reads CASSLASRGNTEAFF. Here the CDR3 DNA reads TGTGCCAGCAGCTTAGCTTCCCGGGGCAACACTGAAGCTTTCTTT.

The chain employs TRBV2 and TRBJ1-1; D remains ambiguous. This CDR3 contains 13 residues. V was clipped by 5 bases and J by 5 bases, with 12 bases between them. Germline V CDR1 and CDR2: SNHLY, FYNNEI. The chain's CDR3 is CASSYKEGTEAFF. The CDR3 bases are TGTGCCAGCAGTTACAAGGAAGGTACTGAAGCTTTCTTT.

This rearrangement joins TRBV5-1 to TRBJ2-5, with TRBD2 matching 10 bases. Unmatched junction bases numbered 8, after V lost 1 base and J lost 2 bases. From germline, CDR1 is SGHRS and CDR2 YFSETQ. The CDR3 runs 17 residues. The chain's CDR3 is CASSLTSGGAIQETQYF. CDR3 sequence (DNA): TGCGCCAGCAGCTTGACCAGCGGGGGGGCCATACAAGAGACCCAGTACTTC.

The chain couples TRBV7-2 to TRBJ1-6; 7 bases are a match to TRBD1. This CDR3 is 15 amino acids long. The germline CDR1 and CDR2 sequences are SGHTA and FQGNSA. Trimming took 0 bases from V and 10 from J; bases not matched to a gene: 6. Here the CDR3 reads CASSLASGGGSPLHF. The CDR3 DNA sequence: TGTGCCAGCAGCTTAGCTTCAGGGGGAGGATCACCCCTCCACTTT.

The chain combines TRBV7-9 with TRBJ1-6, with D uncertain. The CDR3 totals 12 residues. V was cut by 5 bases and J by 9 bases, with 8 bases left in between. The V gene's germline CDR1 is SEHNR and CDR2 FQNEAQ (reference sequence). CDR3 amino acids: CASSARGSPLHF. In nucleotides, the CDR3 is TGTGCCAGCAGCGCTCGAGGTTCACCCCTCCACTTT.

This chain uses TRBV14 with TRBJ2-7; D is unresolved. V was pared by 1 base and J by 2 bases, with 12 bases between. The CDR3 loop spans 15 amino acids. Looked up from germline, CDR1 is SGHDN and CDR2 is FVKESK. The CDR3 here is CASSQGTGQTYEQYF. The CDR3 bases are TGTGCCAGCAGCCAAGGAACGGGTCAAACCTACGAGCAGTACTTC. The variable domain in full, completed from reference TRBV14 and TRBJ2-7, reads EAGVTQFPSHSVIEKGQTVTLRCDPISGHDNLYWYRRVMGKEIKFLLHFVKESKQDESGMPNNRFLAERTGGTYSTLKVQPAELEDSGVYFCASSQGTGQTYEQYFGPGTRLTVT.

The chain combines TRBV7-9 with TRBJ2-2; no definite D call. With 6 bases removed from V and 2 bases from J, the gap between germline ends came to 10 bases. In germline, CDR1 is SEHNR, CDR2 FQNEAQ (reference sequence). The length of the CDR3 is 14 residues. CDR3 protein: CASRDGINTGELFF. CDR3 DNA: TGTGCCAGCAGAGACGGAATAAACACCGGGGAGCTGTTTTTT.

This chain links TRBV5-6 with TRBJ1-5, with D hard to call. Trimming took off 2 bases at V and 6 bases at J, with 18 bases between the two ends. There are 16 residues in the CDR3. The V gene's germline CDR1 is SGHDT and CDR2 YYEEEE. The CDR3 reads CASSLMNRKVGQPQHF. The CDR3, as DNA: TGTGCCAGCAGCTTAATGAACAGAAAGGTGGGTCAGCCCCAGCATTTT.

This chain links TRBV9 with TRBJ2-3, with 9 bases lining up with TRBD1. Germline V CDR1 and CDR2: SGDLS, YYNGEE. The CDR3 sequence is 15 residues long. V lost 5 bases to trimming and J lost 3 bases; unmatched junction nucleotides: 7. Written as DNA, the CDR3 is TGTGCCAGCAGTAGCACCGGGACAGGGACAGATACGCAGTATTTT. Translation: CASSSTGTGTDTQYF.

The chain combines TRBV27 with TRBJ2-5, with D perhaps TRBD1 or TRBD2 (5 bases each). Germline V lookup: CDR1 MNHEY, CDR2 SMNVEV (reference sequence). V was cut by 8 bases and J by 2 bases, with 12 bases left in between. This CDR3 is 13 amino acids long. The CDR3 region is CASQRGVQETQYF. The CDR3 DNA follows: TGTGCCAGCCAACGAGGGGTACAAGAGACCCAGTACTTC.

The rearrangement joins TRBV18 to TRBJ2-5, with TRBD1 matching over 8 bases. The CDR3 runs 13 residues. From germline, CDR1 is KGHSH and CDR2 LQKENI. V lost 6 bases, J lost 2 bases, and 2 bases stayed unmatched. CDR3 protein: CASSRDRQETQYF. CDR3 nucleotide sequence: TGTGCCAGCTCCCGGGACAGGCAAGAGACCCAGTACTTC.

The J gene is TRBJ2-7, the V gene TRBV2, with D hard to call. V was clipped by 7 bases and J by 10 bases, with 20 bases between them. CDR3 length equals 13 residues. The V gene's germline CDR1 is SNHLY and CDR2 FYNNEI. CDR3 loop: CASTEEVIHPQYF. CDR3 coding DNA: TGTGCCAGCACTGAGGAAGTGATCCACCCCCAGTACTTC.

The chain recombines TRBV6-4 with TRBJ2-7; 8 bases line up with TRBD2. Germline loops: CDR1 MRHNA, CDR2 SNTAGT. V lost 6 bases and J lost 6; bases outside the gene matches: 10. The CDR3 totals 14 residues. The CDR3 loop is CASSPQRGSPEQYF. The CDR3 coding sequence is TGTGCCAGCAGCCCACAGCGGGGGTCCCCCGAGCAGTACTTC.

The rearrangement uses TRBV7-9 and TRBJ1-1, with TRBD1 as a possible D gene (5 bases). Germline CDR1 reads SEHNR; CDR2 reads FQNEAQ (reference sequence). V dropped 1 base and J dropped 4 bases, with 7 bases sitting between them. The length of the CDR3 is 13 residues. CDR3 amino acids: CASSLDGGTEAFF. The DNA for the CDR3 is TGTGCCAGCAGCTTAGACGGGGGCACTGAAGCTTTCTTT.

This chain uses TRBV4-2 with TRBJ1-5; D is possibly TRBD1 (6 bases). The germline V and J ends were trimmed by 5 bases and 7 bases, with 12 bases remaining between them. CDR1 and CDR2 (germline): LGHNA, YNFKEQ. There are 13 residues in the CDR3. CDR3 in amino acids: CASSAGEGQPQHF. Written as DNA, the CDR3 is TGTGCCAGCAGCGCAGGGGAAGGACAGCCCCAGCATTTT.

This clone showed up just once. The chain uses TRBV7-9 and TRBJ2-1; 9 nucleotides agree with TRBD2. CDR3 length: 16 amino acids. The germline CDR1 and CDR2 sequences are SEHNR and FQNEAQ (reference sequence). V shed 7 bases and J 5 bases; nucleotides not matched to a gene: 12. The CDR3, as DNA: TGTGCCAGCACCCAGGCGGGCGGGGGGGCCAACAATGAGCAGTTCTTC. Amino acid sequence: CASTQAGGGANNEQFF.

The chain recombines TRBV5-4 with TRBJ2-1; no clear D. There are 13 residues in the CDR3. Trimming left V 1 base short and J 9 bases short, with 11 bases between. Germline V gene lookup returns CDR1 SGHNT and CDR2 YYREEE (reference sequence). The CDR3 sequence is CASSLTPQREQFF. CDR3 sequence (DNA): TGTGCCAGCAGCTTGACGCCCCAGCGTGAGCAGTTCTTC.

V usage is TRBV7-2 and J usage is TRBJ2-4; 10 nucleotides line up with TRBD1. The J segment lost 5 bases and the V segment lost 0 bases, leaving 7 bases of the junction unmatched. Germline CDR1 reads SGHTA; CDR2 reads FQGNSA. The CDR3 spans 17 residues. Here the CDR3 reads CASSLAWTGTGENIQYF. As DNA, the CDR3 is TGTGCCAGCAGCTTAGCGTGGACCGGGACAGGGGAAAACATTCAGTACTTC.